Presented here are 9 T cell receptor beta chains from one specimen sequenced in a study of beta chain features in type 1 diabetes. Study findings and constraints: All four CD4+ subsets of Type 1 diabetes patients contained TCRB CDR3s that were moderately but significantly shorter.

These receptors lack a known antigen. The authors reverse transcribed all of the isolated RNA, so sequencing captured expressed TCRB transcripts. Assay: immunoSEQ multiplex PCR; the TCRdb copy retains only in-frame clones and omits some. Altogether 600,000 to 700,000 clones are present, under 15% being singletons, with the ten largest covering more than 0.1%. Sequenced material: naive CD4+ T cells from blood. These receptor sequences come from a man between 25 and 39 years old with type 1 diabetes.

A few counts support this clone. This chain joins TRBV19 and TRBJ1-5; TRBD1 matches at 8 bases. V shed 4 bases, J shed 6 bases, and the junction held 8 bases outside the gene matches. This CDR3 is built from 15 residues. Germline CDR1 is LNHDA and CDR2 is SQIVND (reference sequence). For the CDR3, the DNA is TGTGCCAGTAGTACGGGGACAGGAGCGGGTCAGCCCCAGCATTTT. Translation gives CASSTGTGAGQPQHF.

This clone occurred a few times. The chain is built from TRBV7-2 and TRBJ1-2; TRBD1 matches at 8 bases. Germline V gene data show CDR1 as SGHTA and CDR2 as FQGNSA. The CDR3 runs 16 residues. V dropped 1 base and J dropped 4; count of bases not matched to a gene: 8. The chain's CDR3 is CASSLGTGWRSYGYTF. The CDR3 coding sequence is TGTGCCAGCAGCTTAGGGACAGGGTGGAGGAGCTATGGCTACACCTTC.

This clone was counted only a few times. The J gene is TRBJ2-5, the V gene TRBV2, with 9 positions matching TRBD1. V lost 6 bases to trimming and J lost 3 bases; unmatched junction nucleotides: 2. Germline V gives CDR1 SNHLY, CDR2 FYNNEI. The CDR3 extends over 13 amino acids. The CDR3 nucleotides are TGTGCCAGCAGGTGGACAGGGGAAGAGACCCAGTACTTC. Its protein is CASRWTGEETQYF.

The genes are TRBV7-8 and TRBJ2-3, with D possibly TRBD2 on 5 matching bases. Trimming pared 0 bases from V and 0 bases from J, leaving 10 bases between. The germline CDR1 and CDR2 sequences are SGHVS and FQNEAQ. The CDR3 has 16 amino acids. CDR3 in amino acids: CASSLAPGGSTDTQYF. Here the CDR3 DNA reads TGTGCCAGCAGCTTAGCGCCCGGAGGAAGCACAGATACGCAGTATTTT.

In this sample, this clone turned up a few times. The chain uses TRBV14 and TRBJ1-2; tentatively, D is TRBD1 (6 bases). The CDR3 has 22 amino acids. Trimming cost V 0 bases and J 3 bases, with 32 bases left between them. The germline V gene has CDR1 SGHDN and CDR2 FVKESK. CDR3 residues: CASSQDLKRIGTGLREDYGYTF. The CDR3 region has the DNA TGTGCCAGCAGCCAAGATCTTAAACGTATTGGCACAGGGCTTCGTGAGGACTATGGCTACACCTTC.

The chain carries TRBV28 and TRBJ2-5; D uncertain. Trimming stripped 6 bases from V and 7 bases from J, with 12 bases between. The CDR3 has 12 residues. In germline, CDR1 is MDHEN, CDR2 SYDVKM. The CDR3 region has the DNA TGTGCCAGCAGGGTCAACCTTGGGACCCAGTACTTC. Protein product: CASRVNLGTQYF. Full variable domain (remainder filled in from reference TRBV28 and TRBJ2-5): DVKVTQSSRYLVKRTGEKVFLECVQDMDHENMFWYRQDPGLGLRLIYFSYDVKMKEKGDIPEGYSVSREKKERFSLILESASTNQTSMYLCASRVNLGTQYFGPGTRLLVL.

V gene TRBV13 combines with J gene TRBJ2-1, with D possibly being TRBD2 (5 bases). CDR1 is PRHDT and CDR2 is FYEKMQ in the germline V gene (reference sequence). The germline V and J ends were trimmed by 1 base and 2 bases, with 9 bases remaining between them. The CDR3 contains 15 residues. The CDR3 DNA reads TGTGCCAGCAGCTTAGTGAGGGAAACCTACAATGAGCAGTTCTTC. Its translation is CASSLVRETYNEQFF.

The chain links TRBV6-5 to TRBJ1-6; TRBD1 matches 7 bases. There are 15 residues in the CDR3. Trimming took 7 bases from V and 4 from J; bases not matched to a gene: 7. CDR1 and CDR2 (germline): MNHEY, SVGAGI. The CDR3 nucleotides read TGTGCCAGCAACCCCGTACAGGGGTATAATTCACCCCTCCACTTT. Its protein is CASNPVQGYNSPLHF.

This clone was seen more than once but under ten times. The chain combines TRBV27 with TRBJ1-5; TRBD1 matches at 8 bases. The germline V gene has CDR1 MNHEY and CDR2 SMNVEV (reference sequence). With 3 bases clipped from V and 0 bases from J, the junction kept 4 bases outside the gene matches. The CDR3 consists of 16 residues. The CDR3 region is CASSFGDRISNQPQHF. The CDR3 DNA sequence: TGTGCCAGCAGTTTTGGGGACAGGATTAGCAATCAGCCCCAGCATTTT.